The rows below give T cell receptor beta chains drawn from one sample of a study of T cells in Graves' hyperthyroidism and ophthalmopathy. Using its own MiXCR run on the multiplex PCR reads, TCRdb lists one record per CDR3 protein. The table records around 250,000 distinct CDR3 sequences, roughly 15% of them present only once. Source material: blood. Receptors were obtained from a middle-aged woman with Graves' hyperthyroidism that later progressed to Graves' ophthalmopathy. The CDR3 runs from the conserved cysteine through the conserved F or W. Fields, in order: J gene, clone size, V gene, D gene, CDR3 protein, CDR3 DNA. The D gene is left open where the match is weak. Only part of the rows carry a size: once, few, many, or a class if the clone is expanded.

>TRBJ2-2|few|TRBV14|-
CASSLLSGQANTGELFF
TGTGCCAGCAGCCTCCTATCCGGGCAGGCGAACACCGGGGAGCTGTTTTTT
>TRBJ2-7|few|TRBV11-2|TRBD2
CASSSLAAGAEQYF
TGTGCCAGCAGCTCGCTAGCGGCGGGAGCCGAGCAGTACTTC
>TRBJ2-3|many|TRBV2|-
CASREGADTQYF
TGTGCCAGCAGGGAGGGGGCAGATACGCAGTATTTT
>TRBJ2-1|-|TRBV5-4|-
CASSSSMLANEQFF
TGTGCCAGCAGCTCGTCTATGCTAGCCAATGAGCAGTTCTTC
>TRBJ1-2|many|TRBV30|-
CAGGRDGYTF
TGTGCCGGAGGGCGAGATGGCTACACCTTC
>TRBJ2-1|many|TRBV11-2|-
CASSLGLAHSSTRMYYNEQFF
TGTGCCAGCAGCTTAGGCCTAGCTCACTCGTCGACCCGAATGTACTACAATGAGCAGTTCTTC
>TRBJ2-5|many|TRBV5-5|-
CASSLVRKETQYF
TGTGCCAGCAGCTTGGTCAGAAAAGAGACCCAGTACTTC
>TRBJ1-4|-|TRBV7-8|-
CASSLVWATNEKLFF
TGTGCCAGCAGCTTAGTTTGGGCGACTAATGAAAAACTGTTTTTT
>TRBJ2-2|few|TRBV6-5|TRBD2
CASSSSGTSLPGELFF
TGTGCCAGCAGTTCGTCCGGGACTAGTCTACCCGGGGAGCTGTTTTTT
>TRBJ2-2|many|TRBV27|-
CASSLISGYTGELFF
TGTGCCAGCAGTTTAATTAGCGGCTACACCGGGGAGCTGTTTTTT
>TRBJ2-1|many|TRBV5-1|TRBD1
CASSRRDRGSYNEQFF
TGCGCCAGCAGCCGAAGGGACAGGGGCTCCTACAATGAGCAGTTCTTC
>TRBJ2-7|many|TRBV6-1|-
CASSSSRSSRTYEQYF
TGTGCCAGCAGTTCATCAAGGTCCTCGCGTACCTACGAGCAGTACTTC
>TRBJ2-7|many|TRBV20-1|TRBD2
CSARWREPPHEQYF
TGCAGTGCTAGGTGGCGGGAGCCCCCCCACGAGCAGTACTTC
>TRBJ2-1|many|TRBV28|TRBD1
CASSWTGSTTYNEQFF
TGTGCCAGCAGTTGGACAGGGAGCACTACTTACAATGAGCAGTTCTTC
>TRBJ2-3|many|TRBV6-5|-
CASSYARDTQYF
TGTGCCAGCAGTTACGCCAGGGATACGCAGTATTTT
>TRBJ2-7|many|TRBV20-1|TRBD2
CSAREQLADFYEQYF
TGCAGTGCTAGAGAACAGCTAGCGGATTTCTACGAGCAGTACTTC
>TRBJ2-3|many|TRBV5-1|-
CASSLAGPRFTDTQYF
TGCGCCAGCAGCTTGGCAGGACCTCGTTTCACAGATACGCAGTATTTT
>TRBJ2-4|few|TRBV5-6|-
CASSLAARAKNIQYF
TGTGCCAGCAGCTTGGCAGCGAGAGCCAAAAACATTCAGTACTTC
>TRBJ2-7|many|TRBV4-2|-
CASSQDVSYYEQYF
TGTGCCAGCAGCCAAGACGTTAGTTACTACGAGCAGTACTTC
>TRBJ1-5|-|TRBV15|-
CATSRDSRQAAQPQHF
TGTGCCACCAGCAGAGATAGTAGACAGGCAGCTCAGCCCCAGCATTTT
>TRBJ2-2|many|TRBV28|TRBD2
CASSTSGSSGELFF
TGTGCCAGCAGTACTAGCGGGAGTTCCGGGGAGCTGTTTTTT
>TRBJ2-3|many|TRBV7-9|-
CASSLLVGPDTQYF
TGTGCCAGCAGCTTACTAGTAGGCCCAGATACGCAGTATTTT
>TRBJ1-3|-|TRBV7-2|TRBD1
CASSLGRTGVGNTIYF
TGTGCCAGCAGCTTAGGAAGGACAGGGGTCGGAAACACCATATATTTT
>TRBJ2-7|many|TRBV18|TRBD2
CASSPKLAVGEQYF
TGTGCCAGCTCACCCAAACTAGCGGTGGGTGAGCAGTACTTC
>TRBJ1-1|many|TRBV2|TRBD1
CASSENRGEAFF
TGTGCCAGCAGTGAGAACAGGGGGGAAGCTTTCTTT
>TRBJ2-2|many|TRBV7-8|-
CASSLGPPVGELFF
TGTGCCAGCAGCTTGGGACCCCCTGTAGGGGAGCTGTTTTTT
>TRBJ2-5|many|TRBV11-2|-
CASSSGTTGTQYF
TGTGCCAGCAGCTCAGGGACGACTGGGACCCAGTACTTC
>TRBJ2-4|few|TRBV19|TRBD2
CASSLSPRSGRGAIQYF
TGTGCCAGTAGTTTATCCCCTAGGAGCGGGAGAGGTGCCATTCAGTACTTC
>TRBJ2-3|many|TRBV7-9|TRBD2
CASSLEAGGEGTQYF
TGTGCCAGCAGCTTAGAAGCGGGAGGCGAGGGTACGCAGTATTTT
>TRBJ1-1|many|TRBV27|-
CASSLAGEAFF
TGTGCCAGCAGTTTGGCCGGTGAAGCTTTCTTT
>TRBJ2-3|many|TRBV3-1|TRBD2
CASSRGLAMSTDTQYF
TGTGCCAGCAGCCGGGGACTAGCGATGAGCACAGATACGCAGTATTTT
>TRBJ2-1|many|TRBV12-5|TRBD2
CASGSRLAGESNEQFF
TGTGCTAGTGGTTCAAGACTAGCGGGAGAAAGCAATGAGCAGTTCTTC
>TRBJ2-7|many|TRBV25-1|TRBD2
CASSGTSGHYEQYF
TGTGCCAGCAGTGGGACTAGCGGACACTACGAGCAGTACTTC
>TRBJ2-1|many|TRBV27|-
CASRGRATYNEQFF
TGTGCCAGCAGGGGGCGGGCCACCTACAATGAGCAGTTCTTC
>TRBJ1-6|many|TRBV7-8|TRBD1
CASSLAHRTGGGPLHF
TGTGCCAGCAGCTTAGCGCACCGGACAGGCGGTGGACCCCTCCACTTT
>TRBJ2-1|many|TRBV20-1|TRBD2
CSASRLAGHYNEQFF
TGCAGTGCTTCGAGACTAGCGGGCCACTACAATGAGCAGTTCTTC
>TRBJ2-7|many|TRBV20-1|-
CSASPQALNTYEQYF
TGCAGTGCTAGTCCGCAGGCCCTAAACACCTACGAGCAGTACTTC
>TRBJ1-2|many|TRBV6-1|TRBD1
CASSGDRDGYTF
TGTGCCAGCAGTGGGGACAGGGATGGCTACACCTTC
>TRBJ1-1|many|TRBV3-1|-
CASSQVAVKAFF
TGTGCCAGCAGCCAAGTGGCAGTTAAAGCTTTCTTT
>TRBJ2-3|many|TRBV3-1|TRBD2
CASSQEGLAPTDTQYF
TGTGCCAGCAGCCAAGAAGGACTAGCCCCCACAGATACGCAGTATTTT
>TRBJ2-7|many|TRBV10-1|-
CASSQDTEGYEQYF
TGCGCCAGCAGCCAAGACACTGAGGGTTACGAGCAGTACTTC
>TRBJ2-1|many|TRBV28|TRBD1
CASSRDSAYNEQFF
TGTGCCAGCAGTCGGGACAGTGCCTACAATGAGCAGTTCTTC
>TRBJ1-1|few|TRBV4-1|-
CASDKGYSNTEAFF
TGCGCCAGCGATAAGGGCTACTCAAACACTGAAGCTTTCTTT
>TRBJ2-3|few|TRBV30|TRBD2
CAWAPGLVLDTQYF
TGTGCCTGGGCCCCGGGACTAGTCTTGGATACGCAGTATTTT
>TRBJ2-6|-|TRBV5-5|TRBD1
CASSLGQGATNVLTF
TGTGCCAGCAGCTTAGGACAGGGGGCCACCAACGTCCTGACTTTC
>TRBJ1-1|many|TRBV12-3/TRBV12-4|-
CASSPRRVVRDTEAFF
TGTGCCAGCAGTCCCCGGAGGGTCGTTCGGGACACTGAAGCTTTCTTT
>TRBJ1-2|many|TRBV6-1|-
CASSRSRGDGYTF
TGTGCCAGCAGCCGGTCCAGAGGGGATGGCTACACCTTC
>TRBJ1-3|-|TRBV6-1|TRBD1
CASSATGKFTIYF
TGTGCCAGCAGTGCGACAGGGAAATTTACCATATATTTT
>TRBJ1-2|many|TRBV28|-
CASRIGLGGGYTF
TGTGCCAGCAGGATCGGCCTTGGTGGTGGCTACACCTTC
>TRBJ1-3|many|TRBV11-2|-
CASSFTRDTAGNTIYF
TGTGCCAGCAGCTTCACGCGGGACACTGCTGGAAACACCATATATTTT
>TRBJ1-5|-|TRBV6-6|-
CASSYSVSEPQHF
TGTGCCAGCAGTTACTCTGTCTCAGAGCCCCAGCATTTT
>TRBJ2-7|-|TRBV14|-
CASSFRGGVGLDYEQYF
TGTGCCAGCAGCTTTCGAGGAGGGGTCGGCCTTGACTACGAGCAGTACTTC
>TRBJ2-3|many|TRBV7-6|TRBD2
CASSLARREPDTQYF
TGTGCCAGCAGCTTAGCTCGGCGGGAGCCAGATACGCAGTATTTT
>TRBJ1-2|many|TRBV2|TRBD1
CASSERGGRGQNGYTF
TGTGCCAGCAGTGAGAGAGGGGGCAGGGGGCAGAATGGCTACACCTTC
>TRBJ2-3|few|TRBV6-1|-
CASTGQFGDTQYF
TGTGCCAGCACCGGACAGTTCGGAGATACGCAGTATTTT
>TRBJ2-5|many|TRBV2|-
CASIKRGSQETQYF
TGTGCCAGCATAAAAAGGGGCAGCCAAGAGACCCAGTACTTC
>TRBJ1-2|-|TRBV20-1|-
CSAIPGTGYGYTF
TGCAGTGCCATACCCGGGACGGGCTATGGCTACACCTTC
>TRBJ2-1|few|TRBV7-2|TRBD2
CASSRHQGLAGAGEQFF
TGTGCCAGCAGCCGCCATCAGGGACTAGCGGGAGCTGGGGAGCAGTTCTTC
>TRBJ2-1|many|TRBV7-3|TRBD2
CASSWGLASYNEQFF
TGTGCCAGCAGCTGGGGACTAGCCTCCTACAATGAGCAGTTCTTC
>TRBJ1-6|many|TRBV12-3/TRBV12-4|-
CASSLADRPLHF
TGTGCCAGCAGTTTAGCAGATAGGCCCCTCCACTTT